This TCR beta chain was recovered during a study of T cell responses to AZD1222 COVID-19 vaccine. Study-level findings and limits: After the peak T cell response, and only then, were repertoires sampled.

Produced via immunoSEQ multiplex PCR; TCRdb's table is partial and in-frame only. In the table there are 130,000 or so clones, approximately 93% of which are singletons. From germline, CDR1 is SSHAT and CDR2 FNYEAQ (reference sequence). V dropped 1 base and J dropped 6 bases, with 9 bases sitting between them. This CDR3 is built from 14 residues. As to this clone: Its specificity is unknown.

This sequence originates from an adult in good health. The sample consisted of peripheral blood, taken on day 0 of MenACWY control vaccination. This rearrangement joins TRBV7-7 to TRBJ2-2; tentatively, D is TRBD2 (7 bases). The CDR3 coding sequence is TGTGCCAGCAGCTTAGAAGGGGGGGCCGGGGAGCTGTTTTTT. It is translated as CASSLEGGAGELFF. Supplemented by reference TRBV7-7 and TRBJ2-2, the full variable domain reads GAGVSQSPRYKVTKRGQDVTLRCDPISSHATLYWYQQALGQGPEFLTYFNYEAQPDKSGLPSDRFSAERPEGSISTLTIQRTEQRDSAMYRCASSLEGGAGELFFGEGSRLTVL.